This T cell receptor beta chain was recorded in a study of control samples from healthy donors and cancer patients. Here immunoSEQ multiplex PCR was the method, and the copy in TCRdb shows in-frame clones only, minus some. The table shows about 410,000 clones, with 80% to 95% occurring only once. Germline CDR1 and CDR2: MNHEY and SVGAGI. The CDR3 has 15 residues. Trimming took off 2 bases at V and 1 base at J, with 9 bases between the two ends. A word on this clone: Other nucleotide sequences in the sample specify the same CDR3.

This clonotype originated in a man aged 40-49 years with head and neck cancer. Sequencing input: PBMCs. J is TRBJ1-3 and V is TRBV6-5; D unresolved. In DNA form, the CDR3 reads TGTGCCAGCAGTTACGGAGGGTTATCTGGAAACACCATATATTTT. Protein product: CASSYGGLSGNTIYF.